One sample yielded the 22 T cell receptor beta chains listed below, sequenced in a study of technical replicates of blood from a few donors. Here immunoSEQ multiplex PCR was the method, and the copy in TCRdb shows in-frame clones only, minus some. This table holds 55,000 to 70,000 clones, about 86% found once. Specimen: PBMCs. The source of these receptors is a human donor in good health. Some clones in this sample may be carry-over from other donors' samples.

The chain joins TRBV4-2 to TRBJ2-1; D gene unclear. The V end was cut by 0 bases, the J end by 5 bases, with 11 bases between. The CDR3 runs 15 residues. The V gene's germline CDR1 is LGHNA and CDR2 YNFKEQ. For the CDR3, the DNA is TGTGCCAGCAGCCAAGAGAAGCGTCAAAACAATGAGCAGTTCTTC. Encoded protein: CASSQEKRQNNEQFF.

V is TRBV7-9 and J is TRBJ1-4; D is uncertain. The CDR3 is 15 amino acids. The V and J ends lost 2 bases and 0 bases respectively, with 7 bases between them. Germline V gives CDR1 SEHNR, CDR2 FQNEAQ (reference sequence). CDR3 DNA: TGTGCCAGCAGCTTAAGTGGAGCAACTAATGAAAAACTGTTTTTT. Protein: CASSLSGATNEKLFF.

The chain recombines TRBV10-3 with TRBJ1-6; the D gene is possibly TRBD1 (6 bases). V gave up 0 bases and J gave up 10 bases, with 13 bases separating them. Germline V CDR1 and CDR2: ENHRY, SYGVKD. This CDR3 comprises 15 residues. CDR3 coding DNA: TGTGCCATCAGTGAGTCAGGGGGGGAGAGATCACCCCTCCACTTT. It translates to CAISESGGERSPLHF.

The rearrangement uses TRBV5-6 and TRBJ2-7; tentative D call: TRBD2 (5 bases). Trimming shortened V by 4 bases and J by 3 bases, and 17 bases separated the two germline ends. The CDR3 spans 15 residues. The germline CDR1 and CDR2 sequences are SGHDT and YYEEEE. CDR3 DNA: TGTGCCAGCAGCACCGCGCGGGTCGTCAACTACGAGCAGTACTTC. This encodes CASSTARVVNYEQYF. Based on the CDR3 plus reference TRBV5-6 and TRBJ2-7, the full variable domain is DAGVTQSPTHLIKTRGQQVTLRCSPKSGHDTVSWYQQALGQGPQFIFQYYEEEERQRGNFPDRFSGHQFPNYSSELNVNALLLGDSALYLCASSTARVVNYEQYFGPGTRLTVT.

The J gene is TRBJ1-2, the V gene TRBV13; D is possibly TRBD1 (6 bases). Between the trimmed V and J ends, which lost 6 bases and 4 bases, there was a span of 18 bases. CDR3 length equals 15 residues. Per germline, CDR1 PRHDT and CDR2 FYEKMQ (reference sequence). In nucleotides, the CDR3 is TGTGCCAGCAGTAGCGGGGGACAACAGATCTATGGCTACACCTTC. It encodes CASSSGGQQIYGYTF.

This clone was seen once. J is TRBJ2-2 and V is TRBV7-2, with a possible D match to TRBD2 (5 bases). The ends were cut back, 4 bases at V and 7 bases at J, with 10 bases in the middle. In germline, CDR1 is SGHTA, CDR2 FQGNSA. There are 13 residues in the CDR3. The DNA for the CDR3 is TGTGCCAGCAGCTCGCAGCGGTACGGGGAGCTGTTTTTT. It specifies CASSSQRYGELFF.

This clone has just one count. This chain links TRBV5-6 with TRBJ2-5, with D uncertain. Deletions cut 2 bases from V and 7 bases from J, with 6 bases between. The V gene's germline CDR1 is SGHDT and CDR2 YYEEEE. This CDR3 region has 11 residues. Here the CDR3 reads CASSFGGTQYF. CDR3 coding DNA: TGTGCCAGCAGCTTTGGCGGGACCCAGTACTTC.

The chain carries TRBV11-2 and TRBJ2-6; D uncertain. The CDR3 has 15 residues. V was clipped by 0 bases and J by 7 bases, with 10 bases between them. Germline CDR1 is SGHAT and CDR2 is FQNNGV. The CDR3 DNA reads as TGTGCCAGCAGCTTAGAATACGGGTTAGCCAACGTCCTGACTTTC. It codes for CASSLEYGLANVLTF.

For the CDR3, the DNA is TGTGCCAGCAGCTTAGCACTATCCTACGAGCAGTACTTC. Translated, it gives CASSLALSYEQYF. The chain couples TRBV7-8 to TRBJ2-7; no firm D call. V was shortened by 0 bases and J by 1 base, with 4 bases between the two germline ends. Germline loops: CDR1 SGHVS, CDR2 FQNEAQ. The CDR3 spans 13 residues.

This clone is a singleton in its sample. CDR3 coding DNA: TGTGCCAGCAGCTCCCTAGACAGGGCGGGAAATGAGCAGTTCTTC. Protein sequence: CASSSLDRAGNEQFF. This rearrangement joins TRBV7-2 to TRBJ2-1, with D perhaps matching TRBD1 (7 bases). The CDR3 is 15 amino acids. Trimming cost V 4 bases and J 7 bases, with 17 bases left between them. Germline CDR1 and CDR2: SGHTA and FQGNSA.

For the CDR3, the DNA is TGTGCCAGCAGCTTTCGGTCCTCCTATAATTCACCCCTCCACTTT. It codes for CASSFRSSYNSPLHF. V is TRBV7-6 and J is TRBJ1-6; D remains unclear. From germline, CDR1 is SGHVS and CDR2 FNYEAQ. V dropped 3 bases and J dropped 0 bases, with 6 bases sitting between them. The CDR3 spans 15 residues.

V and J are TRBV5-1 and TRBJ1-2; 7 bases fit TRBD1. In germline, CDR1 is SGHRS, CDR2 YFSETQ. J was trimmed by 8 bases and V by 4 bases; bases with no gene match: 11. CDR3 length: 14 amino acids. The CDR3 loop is CASSSSTGTTGYTF. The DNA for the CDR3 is TGCGCCAGCAGCAGCTCGACAGGGACGACGGGCTACACCTTC.

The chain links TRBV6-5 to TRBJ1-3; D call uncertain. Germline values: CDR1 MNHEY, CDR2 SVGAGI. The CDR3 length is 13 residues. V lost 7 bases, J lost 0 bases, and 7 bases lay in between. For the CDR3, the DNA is TGTGCCAGCACCCCAATCTCTGGAAACACCATATATTTT. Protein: CASTPISGNTIYF.

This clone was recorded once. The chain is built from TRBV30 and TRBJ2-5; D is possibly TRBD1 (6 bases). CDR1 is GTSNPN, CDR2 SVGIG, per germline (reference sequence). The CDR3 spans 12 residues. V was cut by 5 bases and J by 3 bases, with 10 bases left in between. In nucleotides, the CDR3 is TGTGCCTGGGCTAGGGGGAAAGAGACCCAGTACTTC. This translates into CAWARGKETQYF.

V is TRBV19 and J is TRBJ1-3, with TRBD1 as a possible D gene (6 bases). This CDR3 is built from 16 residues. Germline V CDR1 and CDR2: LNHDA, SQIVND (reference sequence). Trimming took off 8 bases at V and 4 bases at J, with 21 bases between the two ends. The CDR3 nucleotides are TGTGCCAGTCGCCCCAGGGGCAGGGGCTCGGGAAACACCATATATTTT. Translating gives CASRPRGRGSGNTIYF.

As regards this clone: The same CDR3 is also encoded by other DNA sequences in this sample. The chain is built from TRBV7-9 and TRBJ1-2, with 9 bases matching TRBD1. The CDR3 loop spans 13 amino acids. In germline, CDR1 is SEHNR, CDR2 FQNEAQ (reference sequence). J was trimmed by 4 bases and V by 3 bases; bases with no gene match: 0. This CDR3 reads CASSLTGGYGYTF. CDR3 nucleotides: TGTGCCAGCAGCTTGACAGGGGGCTATGGCTACACCTTC.

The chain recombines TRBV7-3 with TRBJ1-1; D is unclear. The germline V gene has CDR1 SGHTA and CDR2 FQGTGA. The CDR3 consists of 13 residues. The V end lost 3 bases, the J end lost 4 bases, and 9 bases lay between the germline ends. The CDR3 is CASSFGRGTEAFF. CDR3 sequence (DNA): TGTGCCAGCAGCTTCGGACGGGGCACTGAAGCTTTCTTT.

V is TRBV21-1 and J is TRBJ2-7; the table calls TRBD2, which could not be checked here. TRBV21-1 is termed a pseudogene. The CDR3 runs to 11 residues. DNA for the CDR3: TGTGCCAGAATAGAGACCTACGAGCAGTACTTC. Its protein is CARIETYEQYF.

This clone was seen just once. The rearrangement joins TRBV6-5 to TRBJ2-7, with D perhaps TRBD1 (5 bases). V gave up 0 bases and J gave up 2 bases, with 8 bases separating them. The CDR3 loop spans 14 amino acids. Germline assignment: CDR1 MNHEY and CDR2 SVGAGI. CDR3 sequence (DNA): TGTGCCAGCAGTTACTCAGGGGCCACCTACGAGCAGTACTTC. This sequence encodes CASSYSGATYEQYF.

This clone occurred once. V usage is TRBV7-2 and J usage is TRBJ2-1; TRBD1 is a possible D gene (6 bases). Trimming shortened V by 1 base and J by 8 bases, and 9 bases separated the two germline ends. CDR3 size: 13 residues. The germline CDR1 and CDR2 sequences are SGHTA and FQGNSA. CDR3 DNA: TGTGCCAGCAGCTTAGACAGGGTTGATGAGCAGTTCTTC. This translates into CASSLDRVDEQFF. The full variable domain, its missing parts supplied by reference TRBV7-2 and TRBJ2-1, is GAGVSQSPSNKVTEKGKDVELRCDPISGHTALYWYRQSLGQGLEFLIYFQGNSAPDKSGLPSDRFSAERTGGSVSTLTIQRTQQEDSAVYLCASSLDRVDEQFFGPGTRLTVL.

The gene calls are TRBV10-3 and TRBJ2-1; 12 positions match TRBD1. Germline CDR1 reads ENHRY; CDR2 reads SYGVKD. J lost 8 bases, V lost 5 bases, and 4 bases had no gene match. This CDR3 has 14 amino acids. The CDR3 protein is CAISPGQGADEQFF. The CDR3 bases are TGTGCCATCAGTCCGGGACAGGGGGCCGATGAGCAGTTCTTC.

CDR3 region: CASSLEPYTRPQHF. As DNA, the CDR3 is TGTGCCAGCAGCTTAGAGCCCTATACGCGGCCCCAGCATTTT. This chain connects TRBV7-8 to TRBJ1-5; no reliable D call. Per the germline V gene, CDR1 is SGHVS and CDR2 is FQNEAQ. V was cut by 1 base and J by 9 bases, with 13 bases left in between. The CDR3 loop spans 14 amino acids.